This record covers a single TCR beta chain. The antigen is undetermined. This specimen comes from a study of T-cell memory formation after mild COVID-19. Study-level findings and limits: CD4+ contracting clones were mainly CM and EM; CD8+ ones, EMRA. In pre-infection memory, a portion of responding clones appeared, which suggested that cross-reactive memory joined.

This CDR3 contains 15 residues. V dropped 5 bases and J dropped 0 bases, with 11 bases sitting between them. The germline V gene has CDR1 SEHNR and CDR2 FQNEAQ (reference sequence). It was 5'RACE with constant-segment primers that produced the TCR alpha and TCR beta cDNA libraries, which carried sample barcodes and UMIs. TCRdb re-analysed the 5' RACE reads in MiXCR, keeping a single row per CDR3 protein. Of 550,000 to 650,000 distinct CDR3 sequences in the sample, roughly 17% were seen once. The TCR originated in an adult woman who had mild COVID-19 (a few samples of this study predate the infection). Cell type and time point are not known. Sample: PBMCs or a T cell subset sorted from them (not recorded which). The gene calls are TRBV7-9 and TRBJ2-4; no clear D gene. The CDR3 DNA follows: TGTGCCAGCAGCGCCACAGTGATAGCCAAAAACATTCAGTACTTC. Protein: CASSATVIAKNIQYF.